This T cell receptor beta chain derives from a study of blood T cell repertoires in COVID-19. Study details: The United States, Italy and Spain were the sources of the acute and convalescent COVID-19 samples.

With V trimmed by 0 bases and J by 5 bases, 6 bases remained unmatched. The CDR3 runs to 16 residues. Germline assignment: CDR1 MNHNY and CDR2 SVGAGI (reference sequence). Original analysis: Quantification of nucleated cells was approximated via reference gene primer amplification. The method was immunoSEQ multiplex PCR; TCRdb's version includes in-frame clones alone and lacks a portion of them. V, J and clone size derive from that table, while D and trimming were established from the DNA sequence. The data contain some 200,000 clones, approximately 81% of them seen just once; the ten biggest clones take up about 10%.

The sequence was collected from a woman of 80 years or more with COVID-19, enrolled during active disease. Sequencing used peripheral blood. V usage is TRBV6-6 and J usage is TRBJ2-5, with 10 bases that match TRBD2. The chain's CDR3 is CASSYSSGGAGETQYF. The DNA of the CDR3 is TGTGCCAGCAGTTACTCGAGCGGGGGGGCCGGGGAGACCCAGTACTTC.